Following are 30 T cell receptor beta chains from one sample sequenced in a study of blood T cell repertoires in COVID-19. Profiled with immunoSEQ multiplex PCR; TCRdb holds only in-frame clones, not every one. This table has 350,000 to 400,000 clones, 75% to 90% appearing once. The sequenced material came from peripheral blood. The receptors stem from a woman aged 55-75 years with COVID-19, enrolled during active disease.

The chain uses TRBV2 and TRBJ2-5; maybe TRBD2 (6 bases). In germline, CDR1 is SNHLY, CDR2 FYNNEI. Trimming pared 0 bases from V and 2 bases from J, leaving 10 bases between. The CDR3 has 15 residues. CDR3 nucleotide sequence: TGTGCCAGCAGTGAAGCCCCGGGGAGGCAAGAGACCCAGTACTTC. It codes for CASSEAPGRQETQYF.

The CDR3 spells CASSRGQSPDNEQFF. CDR3 sequence (DNA): TGTGCCAGCTCACGAGGACAGAGCCCCGATAATGAGCAGTTCTTC. The chain combines TRBV18 with TRBJ2-1; possible D gene TRBD1, 6 bases. Germline V lookup: CDR1 KGHSH, CDR2 LQKENI. The length of the CDR3 is 15 residues. Trimming shortened V by 4 bases and J by 7 bases, and 17 bases separated the two germline ends.

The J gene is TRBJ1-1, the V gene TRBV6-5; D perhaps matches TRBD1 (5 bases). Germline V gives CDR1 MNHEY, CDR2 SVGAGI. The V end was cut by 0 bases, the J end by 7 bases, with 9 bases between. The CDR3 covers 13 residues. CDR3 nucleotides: TGTGCCAGCAGTTACTCTTGGGGGGTTGAAGCTTTCTTT. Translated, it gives CASSYSWGVEAFF.

The CDR3 nucleotides read TGTGCCAGCAGCCGGACAGGGGCAGAGACCCAGTACTTC. Protein sequence: CASSRTGAETQYF. The genes are TRBV7-8 and TRBJ2-5; 9 nucleotides align to TRBD1. V gave up 5 bases and J gave up 4 bases; unmatched junction bases: 2. Germline CDR1 reads SGHVS; CDR2 reads FQNEAQ. This CDR3 has 13 residues.

The CDR3 DNA sequence: TGTGCCAGCAGCTTAAGCGGGGGGGGTGATACGCAGTATTTT. Its translation is CASSLSGGGDTQYF. The V call is TRBV7-2, the J call TRBJ2-3; TRBD2 agrees at 10 bases. Trimming at V came to 2 bases and at J to 6 bases, leaving 2 bases not matched to a gene. The CDR3 sequence is 14 residues long. Germline CDR1 is SGHTA and CDR2 is FQGNSA.

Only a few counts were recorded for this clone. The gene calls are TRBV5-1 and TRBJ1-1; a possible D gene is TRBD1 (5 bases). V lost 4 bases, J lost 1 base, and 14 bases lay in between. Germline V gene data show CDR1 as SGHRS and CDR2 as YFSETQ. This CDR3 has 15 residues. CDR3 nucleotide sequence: TGCGCCAGCAGCCCCATGGGGAGGGGGAACACTGAAGCTTTCTTT. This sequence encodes CASSPMGRGNTEAFF. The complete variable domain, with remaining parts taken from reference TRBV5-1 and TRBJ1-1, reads KAGVTQTPRYLIKTRGQQVTLSCSPISGHRSVSWYQQTPGQGLQFLFEYFSETQRNKGNFPGRFSGRQFSNSRSEMNVSTLELGDSALYLCASSPMGRGNTEAFFGQGTRLTVV.

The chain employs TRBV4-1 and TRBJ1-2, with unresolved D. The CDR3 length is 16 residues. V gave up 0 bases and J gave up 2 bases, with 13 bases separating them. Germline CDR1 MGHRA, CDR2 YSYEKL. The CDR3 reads CASSQDPDGVNYGYTF. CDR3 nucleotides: TGCGCCAGCAGCCAAGATCCGGACGGGGTGAACTATGGCTACACCTTC.

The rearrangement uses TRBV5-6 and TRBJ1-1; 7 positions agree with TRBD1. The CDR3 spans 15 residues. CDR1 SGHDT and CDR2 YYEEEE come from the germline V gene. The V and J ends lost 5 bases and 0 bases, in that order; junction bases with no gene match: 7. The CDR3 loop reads CASRYRDRLNTEAFF. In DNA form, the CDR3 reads TGTGCCAGCAGATACCGGGACAGATTGAACACTGAAGCTTTCTTT.

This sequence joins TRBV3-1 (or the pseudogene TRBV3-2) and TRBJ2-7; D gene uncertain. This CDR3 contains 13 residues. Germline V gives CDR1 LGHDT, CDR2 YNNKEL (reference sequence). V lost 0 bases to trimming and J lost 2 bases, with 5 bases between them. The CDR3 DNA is TGTGCCAGCAGCCAAGATGGAGCCTACGAGCAGTACTTC. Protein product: CASSQDGAYEQYF.

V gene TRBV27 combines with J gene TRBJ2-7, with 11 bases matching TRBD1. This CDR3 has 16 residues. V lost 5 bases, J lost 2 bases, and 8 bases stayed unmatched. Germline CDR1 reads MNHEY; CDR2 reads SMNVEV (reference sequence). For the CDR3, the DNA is TGTGCCAGCAGTACCTTACCGGGACAGGGGGCCTACGAGCAGTACTTC. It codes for CASSTLPGQGAYEQYF.

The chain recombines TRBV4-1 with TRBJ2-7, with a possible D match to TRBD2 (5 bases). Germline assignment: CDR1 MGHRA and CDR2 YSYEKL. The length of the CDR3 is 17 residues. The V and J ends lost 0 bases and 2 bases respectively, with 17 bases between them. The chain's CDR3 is CASSQEFRDFGTYEQYF. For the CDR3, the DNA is TGCGCCAGCAGCCAAGAATTTCGAGACTTCGGGACCTACGAGCAGTACTTC.

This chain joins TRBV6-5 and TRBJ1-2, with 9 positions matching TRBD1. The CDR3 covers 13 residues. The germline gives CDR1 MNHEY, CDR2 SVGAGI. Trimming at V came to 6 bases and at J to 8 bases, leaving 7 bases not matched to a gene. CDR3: CASSGTGQLGYTF. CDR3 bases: TGTGCCAGCAGCGGGACAGGGCAATTGGGCTACACCTTC.

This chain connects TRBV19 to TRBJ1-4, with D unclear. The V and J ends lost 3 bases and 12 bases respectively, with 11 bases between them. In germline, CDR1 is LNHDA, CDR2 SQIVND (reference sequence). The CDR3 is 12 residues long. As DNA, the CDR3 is TGTGCCAGTAGTATCCCTCCCAGTCAACTGTTTTTT. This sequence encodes CASSIPPSQLFF. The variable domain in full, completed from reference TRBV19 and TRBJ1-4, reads DGGITQSPKYLFRKEGQNVTLSCEQNLNHDAMYWYRQDPGQGLRLIYYSQIVNDFQKGDIAEGYSVSREKKESFPLTVTSAQKNPTAFYLCASSIPPSQLFFGSGTQLSVL.

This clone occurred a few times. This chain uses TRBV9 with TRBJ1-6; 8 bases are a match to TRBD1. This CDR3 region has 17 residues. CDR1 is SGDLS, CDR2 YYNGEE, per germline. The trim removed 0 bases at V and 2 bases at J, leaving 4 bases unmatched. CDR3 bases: TGTGCCAGCAGCGTAGGACAGGGGCAGGCCTATAATTCACCCCTCCACTTT. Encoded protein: CASSVGQGQAYNSPLHF.

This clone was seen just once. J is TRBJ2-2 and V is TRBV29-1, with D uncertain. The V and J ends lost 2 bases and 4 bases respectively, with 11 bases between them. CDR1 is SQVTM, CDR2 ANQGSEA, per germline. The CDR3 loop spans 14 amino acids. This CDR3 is CSVELMQATGELFF. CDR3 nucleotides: TGCAGCGTTGAACTGATGCAGGCCACCGGGGAGCTGTTTTTT.

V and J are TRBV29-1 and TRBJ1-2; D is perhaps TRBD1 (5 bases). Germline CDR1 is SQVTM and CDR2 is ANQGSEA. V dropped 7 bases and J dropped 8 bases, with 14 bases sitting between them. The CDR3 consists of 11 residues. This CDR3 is CSEEQVQGYTF. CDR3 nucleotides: TGCAGCGAAGAACAGGTGCAGGGCTACACCTTC.

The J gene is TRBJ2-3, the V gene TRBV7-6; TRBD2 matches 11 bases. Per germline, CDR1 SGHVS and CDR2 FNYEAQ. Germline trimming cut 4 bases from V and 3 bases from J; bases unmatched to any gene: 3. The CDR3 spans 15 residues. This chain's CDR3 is CASSSGTSGTDTQYF. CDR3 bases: TGTGCCAGCAGCTCCGGGACTAGCGGTACAGATACGCAGTATTTT.

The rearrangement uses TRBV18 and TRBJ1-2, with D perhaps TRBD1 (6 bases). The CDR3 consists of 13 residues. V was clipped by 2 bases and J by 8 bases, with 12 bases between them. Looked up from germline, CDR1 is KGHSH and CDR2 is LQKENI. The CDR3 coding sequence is TGTGCCAGCTCACCAAAGGGGGAAGAAGGCTACACCTTC. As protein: CASSPKGEEGYTF. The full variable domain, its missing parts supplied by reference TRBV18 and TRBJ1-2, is NAGVMQNPRHLVRRRGQEARLRCSPMKGHSHVYWYRQLPEEGLKFMVYLQKENIIDESGMPKERFSAEFPKEGPSILRIQQVVRGDSAAYFCASSPKGEEGYTFGSGTRLTVV.

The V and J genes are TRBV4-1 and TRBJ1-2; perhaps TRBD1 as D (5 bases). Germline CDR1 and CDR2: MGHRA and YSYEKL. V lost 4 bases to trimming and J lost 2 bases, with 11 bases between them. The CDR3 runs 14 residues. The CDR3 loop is CASSLREGNYGYTF. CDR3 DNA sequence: TGCGCCAGCAGCCTCCGGGAGGGGAACTATGGCTACACCTTC.

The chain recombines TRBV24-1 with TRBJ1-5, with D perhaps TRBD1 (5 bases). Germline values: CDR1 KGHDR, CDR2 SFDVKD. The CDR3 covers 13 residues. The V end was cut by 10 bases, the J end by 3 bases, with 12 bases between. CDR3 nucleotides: TGTGCCACTCAAGGGGCTTACAATCAGCCCCAGCATTTT. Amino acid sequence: CATQGAYNQPQHF.

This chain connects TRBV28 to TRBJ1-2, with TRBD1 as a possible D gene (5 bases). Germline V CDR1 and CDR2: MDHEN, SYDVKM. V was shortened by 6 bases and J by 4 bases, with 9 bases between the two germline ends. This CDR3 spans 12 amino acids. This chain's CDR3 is CASRNGGYGYTF. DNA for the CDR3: TGTGCCAGCAGGAACGGGGGCTATGGCTACACCTTC.

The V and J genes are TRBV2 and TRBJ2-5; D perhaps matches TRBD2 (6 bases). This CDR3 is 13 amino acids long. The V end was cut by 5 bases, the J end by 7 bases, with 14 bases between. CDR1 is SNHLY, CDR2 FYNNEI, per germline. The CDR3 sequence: CASSLTAGGTQYF. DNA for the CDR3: TGTGCCAGCAGTCTGACAGCCGGGGGGACCCAGTACTTC.

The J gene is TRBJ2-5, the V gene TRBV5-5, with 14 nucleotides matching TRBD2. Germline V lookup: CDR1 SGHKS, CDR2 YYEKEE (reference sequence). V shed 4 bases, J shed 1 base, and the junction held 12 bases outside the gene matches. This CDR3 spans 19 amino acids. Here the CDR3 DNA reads TGTGCCAGCAGCCGCTCCGGGACTAGCGGGGGCTACGCCCAAGAGACCCAGTACTTC. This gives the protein CASSRSGTSGGYAQETQYF.

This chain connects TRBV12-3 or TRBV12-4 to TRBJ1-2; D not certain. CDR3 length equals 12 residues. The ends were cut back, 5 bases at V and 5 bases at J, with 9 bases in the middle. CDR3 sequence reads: CASSPGEYGYTF. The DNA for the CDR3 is TGTGCCAGCAGTCCCGGAGAGTATGGCTACACCTTC.

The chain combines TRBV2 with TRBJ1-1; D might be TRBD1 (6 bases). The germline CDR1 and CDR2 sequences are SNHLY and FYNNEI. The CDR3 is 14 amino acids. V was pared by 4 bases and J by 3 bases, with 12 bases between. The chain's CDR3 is CASSVGGSHTEAFF. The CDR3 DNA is TGTGCCAGCAGTGTAGGGGGTAGTCACACTGAAGCTTTCTTT.

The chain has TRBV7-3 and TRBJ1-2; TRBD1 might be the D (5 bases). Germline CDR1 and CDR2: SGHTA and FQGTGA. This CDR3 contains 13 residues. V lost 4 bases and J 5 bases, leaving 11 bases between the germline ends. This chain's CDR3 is CASSSGRGYGYTF. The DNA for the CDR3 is TGTGCCAGCAGCTCTGGAAGGGGATATGGCTACACCTTC.

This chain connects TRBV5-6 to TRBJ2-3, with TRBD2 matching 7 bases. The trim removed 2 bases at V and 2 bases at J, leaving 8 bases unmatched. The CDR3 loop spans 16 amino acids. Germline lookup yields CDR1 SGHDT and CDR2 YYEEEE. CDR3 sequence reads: CASSLRGGGPTDTQYF. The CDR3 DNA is TGTGCCAGCAGCTTACGGGGCGGGGGACCCACAGATACGCAGTATTTT.

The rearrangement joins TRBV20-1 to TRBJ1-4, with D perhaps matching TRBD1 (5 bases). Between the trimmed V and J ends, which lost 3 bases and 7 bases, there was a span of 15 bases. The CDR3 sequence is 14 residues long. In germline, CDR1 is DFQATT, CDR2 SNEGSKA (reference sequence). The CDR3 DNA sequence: TGCAGTGCTAGTGGTCCCCAGGGTGGTGAAAAACTGTTTTTT. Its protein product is CSASGPQGGEKLFF.

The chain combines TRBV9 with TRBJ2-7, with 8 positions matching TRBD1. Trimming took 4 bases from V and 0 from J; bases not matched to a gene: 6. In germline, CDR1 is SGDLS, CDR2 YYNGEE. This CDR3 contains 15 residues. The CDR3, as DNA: TGTGCCAGCAGCTTCCGGGACAGGAGCTCCTACGAGCAGTACTTC. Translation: CASSFRDRSSYEQYF.

CDR3 sequence reads: CASSLRDSTYGYTF. CDR3 in DNA: TGTGCCAGCAGCCTCCGGGACAGTACCTATGGCTACACCTTC. The chain recombines TRBV11-2 with TRBJ1-2; 7 bases match TRBD1. The CDR3 has 14 amino acids. V gave up 5 bases and J gave up 4 bases; unmatched junction bases: 7. Germline V gives CDR1 SGHAT, CDR2 FQNNGV.